The rows below give T cell receptor beta chains drawn from one sample of a study of cytomegalovirus exposure and HLA in healthy donors. Repertoires were generated with immunoSEQ multiplex PCR, while TCRdb's copy carries only in-frame clones and drops some. The table includes 80,000 to 100,000 clones, 75% to 85% detected once. Specimen: PBMCs. These receptor sequences come from a male donor in good health and CMV-seropositive. The CDR3 runs from the conserved cysteine through the conserved F or W. D genes are given only for firm matches. Expanded clones get a size class; other rows say once, few or many, or leave the size out.

>-|few|TRBV30|TRBJ2-2
TGTGCCCGAAGGGGAAGGGGTGGGGAGCTGTTTTTT
CARRGRGGELFF
>-|-|TRBV7-9|TRBJ1-5
TGTGCCAGCAGCTCGGAGGGCCGGCCCCAGCATTTT
CASSSEGRPQHF
>TRBD1|-|TRBV18|TRBJ2-7
TGTGCCAGCTCACCTGGGACAGGGGGCCTCTACGAGCAGTACTTC
CASSPGTGGLYEQYF
>-|-|TRBV15|TRBJ2-1
TGTGCCACCAGCAGAGCATACAATGAGCAGTTCTTC
CATSRAYNEQFF
>-|-|TRBV9|TRBJ1-2
TGTGCCAGCAGCGTAGGAAATCGGGCTAACTATGGCTACACCTTC
CASSVGNRANYGYTF
>TRBD1|-|TRBV6-1|TRBJ2-7
TGTGCCAGCAGTGAGCCGGTGGGACAGGGGACCTACGAGCAGTACTTC
CASSEPVGQGTYEQYF
>-|few|TRBV19|TRBJ1-1
TGTGCCAGTAGTACCGAGCAGAACACTGAAGCTTTCTTT
CASSTEQNTEAFF
>TRBD1|-|TRBV5-1|TRBJ1-1
TGCGCCAGCAGCTTGGCTTTACAGGGGTGGAACACTGAAGCTTTCTTT
CASSLALQGWNTEAFF
>TRBD1|-|TRBV11-2|TRBJ1-1
TGTGCCAGCAGCCTTACAGGGGGCACTGAAGCTTTCTTT
CASSLTGGTEAFF
>-|-|TRBV5-1|TRBJ2-7
TGCGCCAGCAGCTTGTCTGGGCAGCACTCCTACGAGCAGTACTTC
CASSLSGQHSYEQYF
>TRBD2|-|TRBV6-1|TRBJ2-7
TGTGCCAGCAGTGAAGCGAGCGGGACCGCCTACGAGCAGTACTTC
CASSEASGTAYEQYF
>-|-|TRBV19|TRBJ1-6
TGTGCCAGTAGTATCCAGGGGAGAAATTCACCCCTCCACTTT
CASSIQGRNSPLHF
>TRBD2|-|TRBV30|TRBJ2-3
TGTGCCTGGAAACTAGCGGGGGCCGGGGATACGCAGTATTTT
CAWKLAGAGDTQYF
>TRBD1|few|TRBV5-6|TRBJ1-4
TGTGCCAGCAGCTTTAGAGGGGGCGTTGAAAAACTGTTTTTT
CASSFRGGVEKLFF
>-|-|TRBV19|TRBJ1-1
TGTGCCAGTAGTACGACAGCGAACACTGAAGCTTTCTTT
CASSTTANTEAFF
>-|-|TRBV20-1|TRBJ1-3
TGCAGTGCTAGATGGGAGCACACCATATATTTT
CSARWEHTIYF
>-|-|TRBV2|TRBJ1-2
TGTGCCAGCAGTTCTTTTACAGGTCCCTATGGCTACACCTTC
CASSSFTGPYGYTF
>-|few|TRBV2|TRBJ1-5
TGTGCCAGCAGTGAACAGGCCTTCAATCAGCCCCAGCATTTT
CASSEQAFNQPQHF
>TRBD2|-|TRBV19|TRBJ2-2
TGTGCCAGTAGGGAGTCGGCGGGGGGGCCCGGGGAGCTGTTTTTT
CASRESAGGPGELFF
>-|-|TRBV19|TRBJ1-2
TGTGCCAGTCGAGCCAGGGACTCTCGTTGGGGCTACACCTTC
CASRARDSRWGYTF
>-|-|TRBV7-6|TRBJ1-2
TGTGCCAGCAGCTTAGATCCCGGACAGCTCTATGGCTACACCTTC
CASSLDPGQLYGYTF
>TRBD1|-|TRBV4-2|TRBJ1-2
TGTGCCAGCAGCCCAGGGACAGGGACAAACTATGGCTACACCTTC
CASSPGTGTNYGYTF
>TRBD1|-|TRBV5-6|TRBJ2-7
TGTGCCAGCAGCCTCCGAGGGGGCACCTACGAGCAGTACTTC
CASSLRGGTYEQYF
>TRBD1|-|TRBV5-8|TRBJ2-7
TGTGCCAGCAGCTTGGGGGTGGGACAGGGGTACGAGCAGTACTTC
CASSLGVGQGYEQYF
>TRBD2|-|TRBV7-7|TRBJ2-7
TGTGCTAGCAGCTCCTCATTCGGGGGGGCCCACGAGCAGTACTTC
CASSSSFGGAHEQYF
>-|-|TRBV28|TRBJ1-2
TGTGCCAGCAGGGAGGCAGATCCCTATGGCTACACCTTC
CASREADPYGYTF